This T cell receptor (beta chain) stems from a study of early T cells in non-severe SARS-CoV-2 infection. Study-wide context: It was bulk RNA from unsorted whole blood that was sequenced, and the chains were unpaired. Whole-study findings and limits: Matches to VDJdb favored anti-spike CD8 responses and missed private and CD4 specificities.

V was trimmed by 7 bases and J by 2 bases, leaving 15 bases between them. CDR3 length: 14 residues. Germline values: CDR1 MNHEY, CDR2 SVGAGI. Unique molecular identifiers were added to individual cDNA molecules. TCRdb re-analysed the 5' RACE reads in MiXCR, keeping a single row per CDR3 protein. The data show about 84,000 distinct CDR3 sequences, over 10% seen once. In the case of this clonotype: Its cognate antigen is unknown.

The rearrangement uses TRBV6-5 and TRBJ2-7, with D unresolved. Source material: whole blood. This clonotype originated in an adult who was a healthcare worker with PCR-confirmed SARS-CoV-2 infection or an uninfected control (not recorded which). The CDR3 reads CASTSTGVTYEQYF. The DNA of the CDR3 is TGTGCCAGCACCTCTACCGGTGTTACCTACGAGCAGTACTTC.